The 25 T cell receptor beta chains listed next were all sequenced from one sample in a study of spatial heterogeneity in lung cancer. Time point described: blood at routine non-recurrence follow-up after resection. MiXCR was run by TCRdb on the 5' RACE reads, yielding one entry per CDR3 protein. Of some 32,000 distinct CDR3 sequences detected, over 9.5% appear once; the ten largest clones hold around 27%. Sample: PBMCs, taken at follow-up. The origin of the receptors is a female donor with early-stage non-small cell lung cancer.

This clonotype has a count of ten or more. The rearrangement uses TRBV5-1 and TRBJ1-3; no clear D. V was shortened by 3 bases and J by 0 bases, with 13 bases between the two germline ends. Germline V CDR1 and CDR2: SGHRS, YFSETQ. CDR3 length equals 16 residues. Written as DNA, the CDR3 is TGCGCCAGCAGCTCTTCGGCGGCAGCCTCTGGAAACACCATATATTTT. Translation gives CASSSSAAASGNTIYF.

This clonotype was detected many times. V and J are TRBV5-6 and TRBJ2-7; D possibly matches TRBD1 or TRBD2 (6 bases each). Germline V gene sequence: CDR1 SGHDT, CDR2 YYEEEE. V lost 6 bases and J lost 3, with 19 bases in between. The CDR3 extends over 15 amino acids. For the CDR3, the DNA is TGTGCCAGCATCCCTGGGGCCGGGGGCATCTACGAGCAGTACTTC. This gives the protein CASIPGAGGIYEQYF.

For this clonotype: A read error may explain this, as a much larger clone is one base away. V and J are TRBV7-2 and TRBJ2-2; a possible D gene is TRBD1 (5 bases). Germline assignment: CDR1 SGHTA and CDR2 FQGNSA. The CDR3 totals 14 residues. CDR3 sequence (DNA): TGTGTCAGCAGGGAAACAGGAGACACCGGGGAGCTGTTTTTT. Its translation is CVSRETGDTGELFF.

In its sample, this clonotype was seen many times. The chain couples TRBV3-1 to TRBJ1-3, with no clear D. The germline V gene has CDR1 LGHDT and CDR2 YNNKEL (reference sequence). The CDR3 sequence is 13 residues long. Trimming removed 4 bases from V and 4 bases from J, with 8 bases in between. The CDR3 reads CASSPGQGNTIYF. In DNA form, the CDR3 reads TGTGCCAGCAGCCCGGGCCAGGGAAACACCATATATTTT.

This rearrangement joins TRBV5-1 to TRBJ2-2; D is unresolved. V was cut by 3 bases and J by 8 bases, with 5 bases left in between. The CDR3 totals 11 residues. Germline values: CDR1 SGHRS, CDR2 YFSETQ. DNA for the CDR3: TGCGCCAGCAGCTACCTTGGGGAGCTGTTTTTT. It codes for CASSYLGELFF. The complete variable domain, with remaining parts taken from reference TRBV5-1 and TRBJ2-2, reads KAGVTQTPRYLIKTRGQQVTLSCSPISGHRSVSWYQQTPGQGLQFLFEYFSETQRNKGNFPGRFSGRQFSNSRSEMNVSTLELGDSALYLCASSYLGELFFGEGSRLTVL.

The sample holds many counts of this clonotype. V usage is TRBV28 and J usage is TRBJ1-3; D remains ambiguous. The V end lost 5 bases, the J end lost 2 bases, and 13 bases lay between the germline ends. In germline, CDR1 is MDHEN, CDR2 SYDVKM. This CDR3 has 15 residues. The CDR3 sequence: CASSPPWVPGNTIYF. The CDR3 DNA is TGTGCCAGCAGTCCCCCCTGGGTACCTGGAAACACCATATATTTT.

The V gene is TRBV7-2, the J gene TRBJ2-7, with D perhaps being TRBD1 or TRBD2 (5 bases each). The V and J ends lost 3 bases and 2 bases respectively, with 8 bases between them. The CDR3 covers 13 residues. CDR1 is SGHTA and CDR2 is FQGNSA in the germline V gene. The CDR3 protein is CASSLGVPYEQYF. The CDR3 nucleotides read TGTGCCAGCAGCTTGGGGGTTCCCTACGAGCAGTACTTC.

This clonotype occurred many times. The V gene is TRBV5-1, the J gene TRBJ2-1; no definite D call. V shed 5 bases and J shed 1 base, with 7 bases lying between them. The CDR3 is 13 residues long. CDR1 is SGHRS and CDR2 is YFSETQ in the germline V gene. CDR3 DNA sequence: TGCGCCAGCAGAACGGATTCCTACAATGAGCAGTTCTTC. The encoded protein is CASRTDSYNEQFF.

V gene TRBV5-1 combines with J gene TRBJ2-1; tentatively, D is TRBD1 (5 bases). This CDR3 is built from 14 residues. The germline CDR1 and CDR2 sequences are SGHRS and YFSETQ. Between the trimmed V and J ends, which lost 4 bases and 7 bases, there was a span of 15 bases. Here the CDR3 reads CASSLDKALNEQFF. The CDR3 region has the DNA TGCGCCAGCAGCCTGGACAAGGCCCTAAATGAGCAGTTCTTC.

This clonotype showed up just a few times. The chain links TRBV5-6 to TRBJ2-7; 8 bases align to TRBD1. Germline values: CDR1 SGHDT, CDR2 YYEEEE. J lost 4 bases, V lost 4 bases, and 10 bases had no gene match. The length of the CDR3 is 15 residues. The CDR3 sequence is CASSPRIGQGYEQYF. The CDR3 nucleotides are TGTGCCAGCAGCCCCAGGATTGGACAGGGTTACGAGCAGTACTTC.

The sample holds a few counts of this clonotype. The genes are TRBV15 and TRBJ2-2, with D possibly TRBD1 on 6 matching bases. V gave up 5 bases and J gave up 0 bases, with 13 bases separating them. The CDR3 spans 16 residues. The germline V gene encodes CDR1 LNHNV and CDR2 YYDKDF (reference sequence). The CDR3 spells CATSPLGTPNTGELFF. CDR3 in DNA: TGTGCCACCAGCCCTTTAGGGACACCGAACACCGGGGAGCTGTTTTTT.

This clonotype was picked up a small number of times. This chain links TRBV5-1 with TRBJ2-7, with 11 bases fitting TRBD1. The CDR3 length is 16 residues. With 4 bases clipped from V and 0 bases from J, the junction kept 6 bases outside the gene matches. Germline CDR1 SGHRS, CDR2 YFSETQ. The CDR3 is CASSPAGTGGSYEQYF. In DNA, the CDR3 is TGCGCCAGCAGCCCGGCCGGGACAGGGGGCTCCTACGAGCAGTACTTC.

V usage is TRBV2 and J usage is TRBJ1-6; no definite D call. The CDR3 consists of 12 residues. Between the trimmed V and J ends, which lost 0 bases and 9 bases, there was a span of 3 bases. Germline values: CDR1 SNHLY, CDR2 FYNNEI. The CDR3 loop reads CASSEAISPLHF. The CDR3 DNA follows: TGTGCCAGCAGTGAAGCGATTTCACCCCTCCACTTT.

This clonotype was observed a handful of times. This chain links TRBV6-2 or TRBV6-3 with TRBJ2-7; D uncertain. Per germline, CDR1 MNHEY and CDR2 SVGEGT. CDR3 length: 13 residues. Deletions cut 7 bases from V and 2 bases from J, with 12 bases between. CDR3 sequence: CASTRPAAYEQYF. Here the CDR3 DNA reads TGTGCCAGCACACGACCGGCGGCCTACGAGCAGTACTTC.

The genes are TRBV20-1 and TRBJ1-5; 11 bases map to TRBD1. Germline V CDR1 and CDR2: DFQATT, SNEGSKA (reference sequence). The CDR3 has 14 amino acids. J lost 4 bases, V lost 6 bases, and 5 bases had no gene match. The CDR3 spells CSAGGQGVNQPQHF. CDR3 in DNA: TGCAGTGCCGGGGGACAGGGGGTTAATCAGCCCCAGCATTTT.

This clonotype appeared many times. This chain uses TRBV6-1 with TRBJ1-1, with 9 bases fitting TRBD1. Germline values: CDR1 MNHNS, CDR2 SASEGT. The CDR3 length is 14 residues. V was pared by 6 bases and J by 6 bases, with 8 bases of the junction left unmatched. The CDR3, as DNA: TGTGCCAGCAGCCGGACAGGGGATTCCTCTGAAGCTTTCTTT. Protein: CASSRTGDSSEAFF.

This chain connects TRBV7-8 to TRBJ2-5; TRBD1 agrees at 7 bases. J gave up 5 bases and V 5 bases, and 8 bases lay outside the gene matches. This CDR3 contains 14 residues. Germline CDR1 SGHVS, CDR2 FQNEAQ. The CDR3 DNA reads as TGTGCCAGCAGCATTCGACAGGGAATGGAGACCCAGTACTTC. Its translation: CASSIRQGMETQYF.

This clonotype was seen many times. V and J are TRBV7-2 and TRBJ2-3; D might be TRBD2 (5 bases). Germline V gene data show CDR1 as SGHTA and CDR2 as FQGNSA. The CDR3 length is 13 residues. The V end lost 8 bases, the J end lost 5 bases, and 14 bases lay between the germline ends. CDR3 in amino acids: CASDTLLEDTQYF. CDR3 coding DNA: TGTGCCAGCGACACCTTACTAGAAGATACGCAGTATTTT.

V is TRBV2 and J is TRBJ2-1; a possible D gene is TRBD1 (7 bases). The germline gives CDR1 SNHLY, CDR2 FYNNEI. Between the trimmed V and J ends, which lost 10 bases and 8 bases, there was a span of 18 bases. The CDR3 spans 13 residues. CDR3 amino acids: CATGGRQGDEQFF. CDR3 DNA: TGTGCCACCGGGGGACGACAGGGCGATGAGCAGTTCTTC.

This clonotype came up many times. V usage is TRBV28 and J usage is TRBJ1-2; D is possibly TRBD1 (5 bases). The V and J ends lost 6 bases and 4 bases respectively, with 15 bases between them. Looked up from germline, CDR1 is MDHEN and CDR2 is SYDVKM. CDR3 length equals 14 residues. CDR3 in DNA: TGTGCCAGCAGCCGAACAGGTCTGGGCTATGGCTACACCTTC. This gives the protein CASSRTGLGYGYTF.

The V call is TRBV6-1, the J call TRBJ1-1; D is undetermined. The germline CDR1 and CDR2 sequences are MNHNS and SASEGT. The CDR3 is 15 amino acids. The V end was cut by 8 bases, the J end by 6 bases, with 22 bases between. This chain's CDR3 is CASQTEPTPLPEAFF. The CDR3 DNA sequence: TGTGCCAGCCAAACGGAGCCGACACCTCTCCCTGAAGCTTTCTTT.

This clonotype was observed a single time. The genes are TRBV7-8 and TRBJ2-2, with D uncertain. CDR1 and CDR2 from the germline V gene are SGHVS and FQNEAQ. The CDR3 is 11 amino acids. Trimming removed 6 bases from V and 6 bases from J, with 5 bases in between. For the CDR3, the DNA is TGTGCCAGCAGTAGGGCCGGGGAGCTGTTTTTT. It is translated as CASSRAGELFF.

On this clonotype: This may arise from a read error, as a much more abundant clone is one base away. V and J are TRBV20-1 and TRBJ1-6; D remains unclear. The V end lost 1 base, the J end lost 0 bases, and 10 bases lay between the germline ends. The germline CDR1 and CDR2 sequences are DFQATT and SNEGSKA (reference sequence). This CDR3 has 16 amino acids. For the CDR3, the DNA is TGCAGTGCTAGAGGGCGGGCGAGCTCCTATAATTCACCCCTCCACTTT. It specifies CSARGRASSYNSPLHF.

Regarding this clonotype: Relative to the germline gene, one junction end is altered; a read error may explain this. The chain recombines TRBV5-1 with TRBJ2-3, with D tentatively TRBD1 (5 bases). The germline V gene encodes CDR1 SGHRS and CDR2 YFSETQ. This CDR3 comprises 14 residues. The CDR3 nucleotides are TGCACCAGCCAGGGCGACTTCAGCACAGATACGCAGTATTTT. Translating it yields CTSQGDFSTDTQYF.

The sample holds many counts of this clonotype. V and J are TRBV25-1 and TRBJ2-1; D remains ambiguous. V lost 8 bases and J 7 bases, leaving 12 bases between the germline ends. This CDR3 has 12 amino acids. The V gene's germline CDR1 is MGHDK and CDR2 SYGVNS. In DNA form, the CDR3 reads TGTGCCAGCCGGACCCCTGTGAATGAGCAGTTCTTC. It yields the protein CASRTPVNEQFF.